The clone carrying this T cell receptor (beta chain) has only one observation. Its antigen is undetermined. This record comes from a study of lymphopenia after photon versus proton radiotherapy. Study conclusions and caveats: Relative stability marked proton patients; photon patients lost diversity and naive cells. After lymphocyte nadir, photon-treated repertoires showed oligoclonal expansion, especially CD8+ Temra. Post-nadir TCR diversity decline inversely tracked overall survival among those who died.

Generated by immunoSEQ multiplex PCR, the TCRdb table keeps only in-frame clones and is missing some. The table shows 24,000 or so clones, with roughly 84% occurring only once. Trimming cost V 0 bases and J 4 bases, with 16 bases left between them. The CDR3 totals 16 residues. Germline CDR1 reads SQVTM; CDR2 reads ANQGSEA. The V and J genes are TRBV29-1 and TRBJ2-1, with D perhaps TRBD1 or TRBD2 (6 bases each). The TCR was taken from a man in his forties with gastric cancer. The sequenced sample was peripheral blood, obtained from a patient treated with photon-based radiotherapy. CDR3 loop: CSVEDRGGHTYNEQFF. The CDR3 DNA sequence: TGCAGCGTTGAAGATCGAGGGGGGCATACATACAATGAGCAGTTCTTC.